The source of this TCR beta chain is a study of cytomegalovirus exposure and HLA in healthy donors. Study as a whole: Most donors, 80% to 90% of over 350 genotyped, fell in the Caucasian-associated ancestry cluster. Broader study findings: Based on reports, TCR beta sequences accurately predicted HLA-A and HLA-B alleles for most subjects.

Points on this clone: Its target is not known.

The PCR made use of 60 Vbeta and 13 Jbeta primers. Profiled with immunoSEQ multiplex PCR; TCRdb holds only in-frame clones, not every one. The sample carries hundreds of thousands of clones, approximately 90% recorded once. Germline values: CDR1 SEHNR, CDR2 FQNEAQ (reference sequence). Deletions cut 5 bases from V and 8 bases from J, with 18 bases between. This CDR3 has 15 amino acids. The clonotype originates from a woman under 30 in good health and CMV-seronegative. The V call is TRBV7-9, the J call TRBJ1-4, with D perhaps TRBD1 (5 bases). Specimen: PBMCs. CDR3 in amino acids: CASSPGQGPNEKLFF. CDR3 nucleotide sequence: TGTGCCAGCAGCCCAGGGCAGGGTCCCAACGAAAAACTGTTTTTT.